Here is one TCR beta chain with its context. What it binds is unknown. Sequenced by immunoSEQ multiplex PCR; TCRdb stores in-frame clones only, minus some. The profile shows fewer than 1.4 million clones, 75% to 85% of them singletons. The source of the sample is a study of shared clonotypes between healthy human individuals. At the level of the study: CD4 naive cells filled three plates per donor, CD4 memory three, CD8 naive two and CD8 memory one. General observations from the study: Generation probabilities of non-shared clonotypes were lower (relative to those shared by all four donors).

The source of this sequence is a man in his late teens or twenties in good health. Some clones in this sample may be carry-over from other donors' samples. The source material was memory CD4+ T cells from PBMCs. Regarding subset: CD45RA-negative fraction.

The CDR3 DNA reads TGTGCCAGCAGTAGGAACCCGGGGCGAAACACCATATATTTT. Amino acid sequence: CASSRNPGRNTIYF. The chain links TRBV28 to TRBJ1-3; D is perhaps TRBD1 (5 bases). Germline CDR1 reads MDHEN; CDR2 reads SYDVKM. With 5 bases removed from V and 5 bases from J, the gap between germline ends came to 13 bases. The CDR3 has 14 residues. Drawing the rest from reference TRBV28 and TRBJ1-3, the complete variable domain is DVKVTQSSRYLVKRTGEKVFLECVQDMDHENMFWYRQDPGLGLRLIYFSYDVKMKEKGDIPEGYSVSREKKERFSLILESASTNQTSMYLCASSRNPGRNTIYFGEGSWLTVV.